Each of the 11 T cell receptor beta chains below was sequenced from the same sample in a study of molecular identifiers for immune sequencing clone quantification. TCRdb redid the calling of the PCR reads with MiXCR, one entry per CDR3 protein. The sample has some 93,000 distinct CDR3 sequences; 20% to 25% are singletons. The sequenced sample consisted of naive CD8+ T cells from blood, with Jurkat cell RNA spiked in. Specified subset: FACS-sorted CD8+CD4-CCR7+CD45RA+ naive T cells. These receptors were obtained from a human donor in good health. Some libraries in this study had Jurkat cell RNA spiked in.

Regarding this clonotype: A much larger clone is a single base away; this may be a read error. The V call is TRBV7-2, the J call TRBJ2-5; 11 bases agree with TRBD2. Germline V gene lookup returns CDR1 SGHTA and CDR2 FQGNSA. CDR3 size: 19 residues. The CDR3 spells CASSLGIGLAGSYQEAQYF. The DNA for the CDR3 is TGTGCCAGCAGCTTAGGAATCGGACTAGCGGGTTCGTACCAAGAGGCCCAGTACTTC.

The sample holds many counts of this clonotype. The V call is TRBV5-4, the J call TRBJ2-3; D possibly matches TRBD1 or TRBD2 (5 bases each). Germline CDR1 reads SGHNT; CDR2 reads YYREEE (reference sequence). CDR3 length equals 12 residues. V was trimmed by 6 bases and J by 2 bases, leaving 7 bases between them. This chain's CDR3 is CASTGTTDTQYF. As DNA, the CDR3 is TGTGCCAGCACCGGGACCACAGATACGCAGTATTTT.

This clonotype showed up just a few times. The V gene is TRBV12-3 or TRBV12-4, the J gene TRBJ1-2; 7 bases map to TRBD1. This CDR3 region has 17 residues. V lost 4 bases and J lost 0; bases outside the gene matches: 11. This CDR3 reads CASSSPRGGQTNYGYTF. The CDR3 DNA follows: TGTGCCAGCAGTTCCCCCCGAGGGGGACAGACTAACTATGGCTACACCTTC.

This clonotype was seen many times. The rearrangement uses TRBV7-2 and TRBJ1-5, with D tentatively TRBD1 (6 bases). CDR3 length equals 16 residues. Germline CDR1 is SGHTA and CDR2 is FQGNSA. Trimming took 1 base from V and 2 from J, leaving 12 bases between them. CDR3 DNA: TGTGCCAGCAGCTTAGGACGGGGGCATGGCAATCAGCCCCAGCATTTT. The encoded protein is CASSLGRGHGNQPQHF.

Worth noting for this clonotype: A much larger clone sits a single nucleotide away, making a read error possible. In DNA form, the CDR3 reads TGCGCCAGCAGCTGGGACTCCTCAAATGAGCAGCTCTTC. Translation: CASSWDSSNEQLF. The V and J genes are TRBV5-1 and TRBJ2-1; D might be TRBD2 (6 bases). The CDR3 spans 13 residues. CDR1 SGHRS and CDR2 YFSETQ come from the germline V gene.

This clonotype was counted ten times or more. The V call is TRBV4-1, the J call TRBJ2-7; 12 bases fit TRBD1. This CDR3 has 16 amino acids. The germline gives CDR1 MGHRA, CDR2 YSYEKL. J lost 7 bases, V lost 1 base, and 8 bases had no gene match. The CDR3 region is CASSQAQGTGGTEQYF. The CDR3 DNA reads TGCGCCAGCAGCCAAGCCCAGGGGACAGGGGGCACAGAGCAGTACTTC.

This clonotype was counted at least ten times. This sequence joins TRBV9 and TRBJ2-3; D remains unclear. The CDR3 runs to 14 residues. Germline CDR1 SGDLS, CDR2 YYNGEE. V lost 0 bases and J lost 3, with 8 bases in between. This chain's CDR3 is CASSVGHPTDTQYF. CDR3 DNA: TGTGCCAGCAGCGTAGGGCATCCGACAGATACGCAGTATTTT. Using reference TRBV9 and TRBJ2-3 for the parts outside the CDR3, the full variable domain is DSGVTQTPKHLITATGQRVTLRCSPRSGDLSVYWYQQSLDQGLQFLIQYYNGEERAKGNILERFSAQQFPDLHSELNLSSLELGDSALYFCASSVGHPTDTQYFGPGTRLTVL.

The chain couples TRBV9 to TRBJ1-1, with a weak D call TRBD1 (6 bases). Germline CDR1 reads SGDLS; CDR2 reads YYNGEE. Trimming removed 0 bases from V and 6 bases from J, with 9 bases in between. The CDR3 length is 13 residues. The CDR3 sequence is CASSVGGGAEAFF. The CDR3, as DNA: TGTGCCAGCAGCGTAGGTGGGGGCGCTGAAGCTTTCTTT.

This clonotype was counted at least ten times. The chain carries TRBV2 and TRBJ2-7; D is perhaps TRBD1 or TRBD2 (6 bases each). The CDR3 length is 18 residues. V lost 5 bases and J lost 3, with 26 bases in between. Germline assignment: CDR1 SNHLY and CDR2 FYNNEI. CDR3 bases: TGTGCCAGCAGTCTTCCGGCCGGGTCCCGGGGGCTGAACTACGAGCAGTACTTC. Amino acids: CASSLPAGSRGLNYEQYF.

Many counts were recorded for this clonotype. V is TRBV29-1 and J is TRBJ1-1; D remains ambiguous. The germline gives CDR1 SQVTM, CDR2 ANQGSEA. The CDR3 loop spans 11 amino acids. CDR3 sequence (DNA): TGCAGTACCTCGTGGGGCACTGAAGCTTTCTTT. This translates into CSTSWGTEAFF.

The chain links TRBV20-1 to TRBJ2-7; 8 bases map to TRBD1. With 3 bases clipped from V and 3 bases from J, the junction kept 7 bases outside the gene matches. This CDR3 has 14 residues. Germline V lookup: CDR1 DFQATT, CDR2 SNEGSKA (reference sequence). DNA for the CDR3: TGCAGTGCTAGGGACAGGGTAGGGTTCTACGAGCAGTACTTC. Protein: CSARDRVGFYEQYF.